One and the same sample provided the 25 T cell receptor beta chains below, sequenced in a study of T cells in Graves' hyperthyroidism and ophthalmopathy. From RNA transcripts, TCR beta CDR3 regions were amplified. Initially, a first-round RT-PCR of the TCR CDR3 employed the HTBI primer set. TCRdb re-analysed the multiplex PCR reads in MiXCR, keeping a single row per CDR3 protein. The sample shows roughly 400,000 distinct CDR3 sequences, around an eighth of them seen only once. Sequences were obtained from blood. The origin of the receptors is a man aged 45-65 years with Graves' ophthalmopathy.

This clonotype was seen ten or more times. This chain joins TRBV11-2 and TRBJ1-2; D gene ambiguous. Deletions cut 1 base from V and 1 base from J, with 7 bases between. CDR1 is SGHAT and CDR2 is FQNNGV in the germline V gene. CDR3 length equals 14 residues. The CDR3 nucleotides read TGTGCCAGCAGCTTAGGCCCGGTTAACTATGGCTACACCTTC. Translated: CASSLGPVNYGYTF.

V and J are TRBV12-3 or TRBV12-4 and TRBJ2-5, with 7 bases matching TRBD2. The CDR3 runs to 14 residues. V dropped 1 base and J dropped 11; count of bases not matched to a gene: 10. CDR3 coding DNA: TGTGCCAGCAGTTTAGTGCGGGAGCCTGTGGGACAGTACTTC. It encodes CASSLVREPVGQYF.

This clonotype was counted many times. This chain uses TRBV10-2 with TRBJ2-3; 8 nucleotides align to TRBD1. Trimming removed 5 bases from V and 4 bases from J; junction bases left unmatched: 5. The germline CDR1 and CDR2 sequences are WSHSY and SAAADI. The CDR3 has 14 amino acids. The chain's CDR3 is CASSRTGRPDTQYF. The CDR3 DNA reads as TGCGCCAGCAGTAGGACAGGGCGGCCAGATACGCAGTATTTT.

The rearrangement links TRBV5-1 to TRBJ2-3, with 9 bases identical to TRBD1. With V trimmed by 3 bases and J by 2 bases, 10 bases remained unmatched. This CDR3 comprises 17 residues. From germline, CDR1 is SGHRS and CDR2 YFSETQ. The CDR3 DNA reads TGCGCCAGCAGCTCCCCCCCCGGGACAGGGCCCACAGATACGCAGTATTTT. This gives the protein CASSSPPGTGPTDTQYF.

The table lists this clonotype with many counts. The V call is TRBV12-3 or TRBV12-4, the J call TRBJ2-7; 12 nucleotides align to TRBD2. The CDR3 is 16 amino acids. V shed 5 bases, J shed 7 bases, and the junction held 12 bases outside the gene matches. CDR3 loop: CASSPTGTSGFGEQYF. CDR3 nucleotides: TGTGCCAGCAGTCCGACCGGGACTAGCGGGTTTGGGGAGCAGTACTTC.

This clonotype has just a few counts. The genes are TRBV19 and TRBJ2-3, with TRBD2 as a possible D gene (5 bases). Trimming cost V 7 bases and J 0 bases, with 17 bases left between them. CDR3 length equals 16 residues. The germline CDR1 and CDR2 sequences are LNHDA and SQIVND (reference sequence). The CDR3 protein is CASNLLGVTSTDTQYF. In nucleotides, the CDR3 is TGTGCCAGTAACCTCCTCGGGGTAACAAGCACAGATACGCAGTATTTT.

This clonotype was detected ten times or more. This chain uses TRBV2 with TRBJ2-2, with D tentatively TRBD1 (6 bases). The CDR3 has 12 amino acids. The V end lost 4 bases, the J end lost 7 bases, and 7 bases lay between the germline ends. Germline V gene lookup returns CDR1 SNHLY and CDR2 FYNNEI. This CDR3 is CASSVGGGELFF. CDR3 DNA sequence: TGTGCCAGCAGTGTAGGGGGCGGGGAGCTGTTTTTT.

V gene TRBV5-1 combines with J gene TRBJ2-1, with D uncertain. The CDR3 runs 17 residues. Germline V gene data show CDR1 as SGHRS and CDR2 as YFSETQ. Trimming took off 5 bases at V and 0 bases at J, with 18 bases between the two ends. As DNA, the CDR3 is TGCGCCAGCAGTCCCAGTTCGGGCGTCGTCTCCTACAATGAGCAGTTCTTC. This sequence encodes CASSPSSGVVSYNEQFF.

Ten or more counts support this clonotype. CDR3 sequence (DNA): TGTGCCAGCAGCCAAGAACGAAGGACAGGGAACGAGCAGTACTTC. Its protein product is CASSQERRTGNEQYF. The chain carries TRBV4-2 and TRBJ2-7, with 8 nucleotides matching TRBD1. The CDR3 runs to 15 residues. The J segment lost 5 bases and the V segment lost 0 bases, leaving 6 bases of the junction unmatched. Germline CDR1 reads LGHNA; CDR2 reads YNFKEQ.

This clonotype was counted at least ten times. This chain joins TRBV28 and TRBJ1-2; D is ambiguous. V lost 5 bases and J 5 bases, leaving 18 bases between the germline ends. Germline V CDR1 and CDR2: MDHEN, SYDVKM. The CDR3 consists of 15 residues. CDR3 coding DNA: TGTGCCAGCAGTCCTAGCGACACATTCTTGTATGGCTACACCTTC. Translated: CASSPSDTFLYGYTF.

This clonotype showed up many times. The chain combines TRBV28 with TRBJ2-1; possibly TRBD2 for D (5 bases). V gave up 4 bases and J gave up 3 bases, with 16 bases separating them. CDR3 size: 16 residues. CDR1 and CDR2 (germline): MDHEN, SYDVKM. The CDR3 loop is CASSSMAGVGYNEQFF. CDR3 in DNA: TGTGCCAGCAGTTCAATGGCCGGGGTTGGCTACAATGAGCAGTTCTTC.

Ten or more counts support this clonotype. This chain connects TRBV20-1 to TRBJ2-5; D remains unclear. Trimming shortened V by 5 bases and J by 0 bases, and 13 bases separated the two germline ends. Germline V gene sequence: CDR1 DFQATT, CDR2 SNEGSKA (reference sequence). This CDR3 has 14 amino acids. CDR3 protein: CSAASILYQETQYF. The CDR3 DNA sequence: TGCAGTGCTGCCTCAATATTATACCAAGAGACCCAGTACTTC.

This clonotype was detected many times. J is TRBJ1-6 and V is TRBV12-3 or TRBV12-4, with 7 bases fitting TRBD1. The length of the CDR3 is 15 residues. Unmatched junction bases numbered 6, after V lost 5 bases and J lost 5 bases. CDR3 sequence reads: CASSRTGRNNSPLHF. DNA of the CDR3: TGTGCCAGCAGTAGGACAGGACGTAATAATTCACCCCTCCACTTT.

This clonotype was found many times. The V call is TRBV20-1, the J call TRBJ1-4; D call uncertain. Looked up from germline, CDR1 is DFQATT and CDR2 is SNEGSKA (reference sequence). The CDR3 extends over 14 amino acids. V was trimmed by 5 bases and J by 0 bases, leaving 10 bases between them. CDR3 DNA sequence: TGCAGTGCTCTCGACGGAGCAACTAATGAAAAACTGTTTTTT. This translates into CSALDGATNEKLFF.

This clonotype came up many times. CDR3 protein: CASRPGQGIETQYF. CDR3 in DNA: TGCGCCAGCAGGCCGGGACAGGGGATTGAGACCCAGTACTTC. The J gene is TRBJ2-5, the V gene TRBV5-1; TRBD1 matches 10 bases. The CDR3 is made up of 14 amino acids. The V and J ends lost 5 bases and 5 bases, in that order; junction bases with no gene match: 6. Germline-derived CDR1 and CDR2 are SGHRS and YFSETQ. Drawing the rest from reference TRBV5-1 and TRBJ2-5, the complete variable domain is KAGVTQTPRYLIKTRGQQVTLSCSPISGHRSVSWYQQTPGQGLQFLFEYFSETQRNKGNFPGRFSGRQFSNSRSEMNVSTLELGDSALYLCASRPGQGIETQYFGPGTRLLVL.

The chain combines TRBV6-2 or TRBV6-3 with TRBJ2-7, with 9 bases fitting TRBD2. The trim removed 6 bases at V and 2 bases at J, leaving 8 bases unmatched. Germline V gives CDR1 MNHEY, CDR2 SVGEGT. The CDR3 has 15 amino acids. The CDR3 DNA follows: TGTGCCAGCAGCCTGACTAGCGGAGGCACCTACGAGCAGTACTTC. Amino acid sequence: CASSLTSGGTYEQYF.

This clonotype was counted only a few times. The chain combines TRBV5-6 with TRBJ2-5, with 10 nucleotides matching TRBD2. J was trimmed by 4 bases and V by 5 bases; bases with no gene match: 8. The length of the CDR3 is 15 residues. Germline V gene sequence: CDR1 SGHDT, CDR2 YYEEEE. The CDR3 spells CASRFSSGRGETQYF. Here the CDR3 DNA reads TGTGCCAGCAGGTTCTCCAGCGGGAGGGGAGAGACCCAGTACTTC.

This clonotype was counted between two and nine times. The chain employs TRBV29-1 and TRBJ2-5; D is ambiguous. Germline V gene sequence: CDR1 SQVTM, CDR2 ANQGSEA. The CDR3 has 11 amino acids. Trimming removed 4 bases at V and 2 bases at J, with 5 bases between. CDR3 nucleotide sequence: TGCAGCGTTGCACAACAAGAGACCCAGTACTTC. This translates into CSVAQQETQYF.

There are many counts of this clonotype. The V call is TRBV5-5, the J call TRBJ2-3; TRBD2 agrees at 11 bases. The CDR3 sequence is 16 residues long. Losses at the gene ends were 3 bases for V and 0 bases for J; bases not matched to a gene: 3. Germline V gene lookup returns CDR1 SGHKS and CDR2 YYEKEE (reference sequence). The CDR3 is CASSWRTSGSTDTQYF. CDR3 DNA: TGTGCCAGCAGCTGGAGGACTAGCGGGAGCACAGATACGCAGTATTTT.

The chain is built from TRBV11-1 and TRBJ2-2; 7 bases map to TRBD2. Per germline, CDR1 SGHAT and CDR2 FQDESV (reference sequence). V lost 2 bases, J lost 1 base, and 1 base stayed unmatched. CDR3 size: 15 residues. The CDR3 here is CASSLSGVNTGELFF. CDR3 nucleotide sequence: TGTGCCAGCAGCTTAAGCGGGGTGAACACCGGGGAGCTGTTTTTT.

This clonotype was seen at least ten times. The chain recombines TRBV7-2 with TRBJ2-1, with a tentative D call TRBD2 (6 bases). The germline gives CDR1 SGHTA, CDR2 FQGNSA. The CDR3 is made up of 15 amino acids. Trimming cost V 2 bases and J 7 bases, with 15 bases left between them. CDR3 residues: CASSLSDYRRNEQFF. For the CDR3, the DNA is TGTGCCAGCAGCTTATCGGACTACCGGCGGAATGAGCAGTTCTTC. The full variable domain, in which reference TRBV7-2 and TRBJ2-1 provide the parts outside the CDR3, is GAGVSQSPSNKVTEKGKDVELRCDPISGHTALYWYRQSLGQGLEFLIYFQGNSAPDKSGLPSDRFSAERTGGSVSTLTIQRTQQEDSAVYLCASSLSDYRRNEQFFGPGTRLTVL.

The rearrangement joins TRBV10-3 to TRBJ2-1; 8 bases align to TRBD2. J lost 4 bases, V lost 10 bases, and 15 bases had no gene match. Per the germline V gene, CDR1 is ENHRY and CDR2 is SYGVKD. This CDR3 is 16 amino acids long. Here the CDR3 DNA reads TGTGCCAGCAGGACAAGTACTAGCGGACCATACAATGAGCAGTTCTTC. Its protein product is CASRTSTSGPYNEQFF.

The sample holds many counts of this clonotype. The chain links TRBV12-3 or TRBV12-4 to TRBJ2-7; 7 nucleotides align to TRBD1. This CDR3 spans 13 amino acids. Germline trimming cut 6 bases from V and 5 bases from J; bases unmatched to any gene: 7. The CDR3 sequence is CASSLGQFNEQYF. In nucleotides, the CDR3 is TGTGCCAGCAGCTTGGGACAGTTCAACGAGCAGTACTTC.

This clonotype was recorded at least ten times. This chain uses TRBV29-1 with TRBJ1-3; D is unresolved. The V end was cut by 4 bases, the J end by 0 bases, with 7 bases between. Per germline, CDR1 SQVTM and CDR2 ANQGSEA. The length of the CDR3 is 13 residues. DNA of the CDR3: TGCAGCGTTGGGGCAGCCTCTGGAAACACCATATATTTT. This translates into CSVGAASGNTIYF.

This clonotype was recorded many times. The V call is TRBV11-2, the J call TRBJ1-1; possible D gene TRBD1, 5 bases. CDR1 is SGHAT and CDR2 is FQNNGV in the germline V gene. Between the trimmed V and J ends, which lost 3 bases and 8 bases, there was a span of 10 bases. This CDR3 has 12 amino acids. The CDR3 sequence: CASSLDTTEAFF. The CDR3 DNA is TGTGCCAGCAGCTTGGACACGACCGAAGCTTTCTTT.